One sample yielded the 19 T cell receptor beta chains listed below, sequenced in a study of T cell repertoires in cytomegalovirus infection. TCRdb re-analysed the reads in MiXCR, keeping a single row per CDR3 protein. The sample carries some 450,000 distinct CDR3 sequences, roughly 30% recorded once. The sample was PBMCs. The receptors shown here come from a human donor in good health (CMV status not recorded). Some clones in this sample may be carry-over from other donors' samples.

The chain has TRBV11-3 and TRBJ2-2; no reliable D call. Looked up from germline, CDR1 is SGHNT and CDR2 is YENEEA. V lost 7 bases and J 2 bases, leaving 5 bases between the germline ends. The CDR3 sequence is 12 residues long. The DNA for the CDR3 is TGTGCCAGCAAAAGTAACACCGGGGAGCTGTTTTTT. Its protein product is CASKSNTGELFF.

The chain employs TRBV7-8 and TRBJ1-5, with D tentatively TRBD1 (6 bases). The CDR3 consists of 16 residues. Germline CDR1 SGHVS, CDR2 FQNEAQ. V was clipped by 1 base and J by 3 bases, with 13 bases between them. CDR3 in amino acids: CASSLEAGTFNQPQHF. The CDR3 DNA is TGTGCCAGCAGCTTAGAGGCCGGGACATTCAATCAGCCCCAGCATTTT.

The sample holds a few counts of this clonotype. This chain links TRBV11-2 with TRBJ1-6; perhaps TRBD1 as D (6 bases). The CDR3 is 18 amino acids. V lost 0 bases and J 5 bases, leaving 17 bases between the germline ends. Germline assignment: CDR1 SGHAT and CDR2 FQNNGV. As DNA, the CDR3 is TGTGCCAGCAGCTTAGAGGGTACAGGGTCCTCTCATAATTCACCCCTCCACTTT. Translated, it gives CASSLEGTGSSHNSPLHF.

Points on this clonotype: Since no conserved phenylalanine or tryptophan closes the CDR3, a read error is the likely cause. The rearrangement uses TRBV7-3 and TRBJ1-2; D might be TRBD1 (6 bases). The germline V gene encodes CDR1 SGHTA and CDR2 FQGTGA. This CDR3 contains 15 residues. V lost 5 bases and J 2 bases, leaving 15 bases between the germline ends. This CDR3 is CASSREGVTNYGYTL. The CDR3 nucleotides read TGTGCCAGCAGCAGAGAGGGGGTGACGAACTATGGCTACACCTTA.

This clonotype was picked up a small number of times. The V and J genes are TRBV12-3 or TRBV12-4 and TRBJ2-3, with TRBD2 matching over 8 bases. V trimming: 1 base; J trimming: 4 bases; junction bases outside the gene matches: 4. This CDR3 contains 15 residues. CDR3 loop: CASSLGRGGPDTQYF. In nucleotides, the CDR3 is TGTGCCAGCAGTTTAGGACGGGGGGGCCCAGATACGCAGTATTTT.

This clonotype was seen many times. CDR3: CASSFWTVYEQYF. For the CDR3, the DNA is TGTGCCAGCAGCTTTTGGACAGTTTACGAGCAGTACTTC. This sequence joins TRBV7-2 and TRBJ2-7; the D gene is possibly TRBD1 (6 bases). The V and J ends lost 3 bases and 4 bases respectively, with 10 bases between them. The CDR3 extends over 13 amino acids. Germline lookup yields CDR1 SGHTA and CDR2 FQGNSA.

A word on this clonotype: The junction differs from germline at one of its ends, possibly a read error. The chain joins TRBV4-1 to TRBJ2-1, with D perhaps TRBD2 (6 bases). Per germline, CDR1 MGHRA and CDR2 YSYEKL. The length of the CDR3 is 19 residues. As DNA, the CDR3 is TGTGCCAGCAGCCAAGACCCCGATTCCCCGGGACTGTCCTACAATGAGCAGTTCTTC. Its protein product is CASSQDPDSPGLSYNEQFF.

This clonotype has just a few counts. V is TRBV5-4 and J is TRBJ1-2; D is possibly TRBD1 (6 bases). The CDR3 totals 15 residues. CDR1 is SGHNT, CDR2 YYREEE, per germline (reference sequence). V lost 1 base, J lost 6 bases, and 16 bases lay in between. The CDR3 protein is CASSLRNLGAHGYTF. Written as DNA, the CDR3 is TGTGCCAGCAGCTTGCGGAACTTGGGGGCGCATGGCTACACCTTC.

There are a few counts of this clonotype. The genes are TRBV6-5 and TRBJ1-1, with 7 nucleotides matching TRBD1. CDR3 length equals 18 residues. Germline V CDR1 and CDR2: MNHEY, SVGAGI. V gave up 4 bases and J gave up 7 bases; unmatched junction bases: 21. CDR3: CASSSYRRTGQGTVEAFF. CDR3 sequence (DNA): TGTGCCAGCAGTTCTTACCGACGGACAGGCCAAGGGACGGTTGAAGCTTTCTTT.

The chain links TRBV7-2 to TRBJ2-7; maybe TRBD1 (5 bases). Germline loops: CDR1 SGHTA, CDR2 FQGNSA. V lost 5 bases and J lost 2, with 10 bases in between. The length of the CDR3 is 13 residues. The CDR3 reads CASSDSFPYEQYF. The CDR3 DNA reads TGTGCCAGCAGCGACAGTTTCCCCTACGAGCAGTACTTC.

In regard to this clonotype: The CDR3 ends on some other residue instead of the conserved phenylalanine or tryptophan, so this is likely a read error. The rearrangement uses TRBV4-1 and TRBJ2-1; 7 bases map to TRBD1. Per germline, CDR1 MGHRA and CDR2 YSYEKL. This CDR3 region has 16 residues. The J segment lost 7 bases and the V segment lost 2 bases, leaving 11 bases of the junction unmatched. CDR3 sequence reads: CASSQPARDRENEQFL. CDR3 nucleotides: TGCGCCAGCAGCCAACCCGCCCGGGACAGAGAAAATGAGCAGTTCTTG.

The sample holds many counts of this clonotype. The chain carries TRBV7-8 and TRBJ2-5; D remains unclear. The V gene lost 5 bases and the J gene lost 2 bases, with 12 bases spanning the gap. Looked up from germline, CDR1 is SGHVS and CDR2 is FQNEAQ. The CDR3 covers 14 residues. CDR3: CASSKSWVQETQYF. CDR3 DNA sequence: TGTGCCAGCAGCAAAAGCTGGGTACAAGAGACCCAGTACTTC.

The rearrangement uses TRBV6-2 or TRBV6-3 and TRBJ1-5; D not certain. The CDR3 has 18 residues. Trimming left V 2 bases short and J 2 bases short, with 19 bases between. Germline V CDR1 and CDR2: MNHEY, SVGEGT. The CDR3 reads CASSYGIWARLRNQPQHF. CDR3 sequence (DNA): TGTGCCAGCAGTTACGGGATTTGGGCACGACTCCGCAATCAGCCCCAGCATTTT.

This clonotype was seen at least ten times. V and J are TRBV11-2 and TRBJ2-5; D possibly corresponds to TRBD1 (6 bases). The CDR3 loop spans 15 amino acids. Trimming removed 0 bases at V and 5 bases at J, with 13 bases between. Germline assignment: CDR1 SGHAT and CDR2 FQNNGV. CDR3 sequence reads: CASSLEGRGLETQYF. The CDR3 DNA follows: TGTGCCAGCAGCTTAGAGGGCAGGGGTTTGGAGACCCAGTACTTC.

This clonotype appeared a few times. The V and J genes are TRBV7-9 and TRBJ1-1, with unresolved D. CDR1 is SEHNR and CDR2 is FQNEAQ in the germline V gene (reference sequence). This CDR3 has 11 residues. V was trimmed by 5 bases and J by 10 bases, leaving 11 bases between them. The CDR3 coding sequence is TGTGCCAGCAGCCATAGGTTGGGAGCTTTCTTT. It is translated as CASSHRLGAFF.

The chain carries TRBV27 and TRBJ2-5, with no clear D. Germline lookup yields CDR1 MNHEY and CDR2 SMNVEV (reference sequence). The CDR3 loop spans 10 amino acids. Trimming removed 5 bases at V and 5 bases at J, with 3 bases between. The CDR3 protein is CASSPETQYF. As DNA, the CDR3 is TGTGCCAGCAGTCCCGAGACCCAGTACTTC.

This rearrangement joins TRBV6-1 to TRBJ2-7; unclear D gene. CDR1 and CDR2 from the germline V gene are MNHNS and SASEGT. The CDR3 covers 14 residues. Trimming stripped 7 bases from V and 2 bases from J, with 15 bases between. In DNA, the CDR3 is TGTGCCAGCAAGGTAAAGCCAGACCCCTACGAGCAGTACTTC. This sequence encodes CASKVKPDPYEQYF.

V usage is TRBV20-1 and J usage is TRBJ2-2; D may be TRBD1 (5 bases). V shed 6 bases and J shed 5 bases, with 10 bases lying between them. This CDR3 spans 12 amino acids. Germline lookup yields CDR1 DFQATT and CDR2 SNEGSKA (reference sequence). Written as DNA, the CDR3 is TGCAGTGCCCTGGACACAACCGGGGAGCTGTTTTTT. Translation gives CSALDTTGELFF.

This clonotype was observed many times. V and J are TRBV7-8 and TRBJ1-1; D is unclear. Trimming removed 7 bases from V and 5 bases from J, with 17 bases in between. The CDR3 spans 14 residues. Per germline, CDR1 SGHVS and CDR2 FQNEAQ. Written as DNA, the CDR3 is TGTGCCAGCACTAAACTCGTGGGAGTAACTGAAGCTTTCTTT. Translation gives CASTKLVGVTEAFF. The full variable domain, rest sourced from reference TRBV7-8 and TRBJ1-1, is GAGVSQSPRYKVAKRGQDVALRCDPISGHVSLFWYQQALGQGPEFLTYFQNEAQLDKSGLPSDRFFAERPEGSVSTLKIQRTQQEDSAVYLCASTKLVGVTEAFFGQGTRLTVV.